This record covers a single T cell receptor (beta chain). The target of this receptor is not known. The record has no base qualities; no much larger clone is one base away. The source of the sample is a study of post-analysis software for immune sequencing data (dated by TCRdb to between 2015 and 2016). Regarding the research as a whole: The recorded disease courses included relapsing-remitting, secondary progressive and progressive-relapsing multiple sclerosis, and some patients had no subtype annotation. A subset of samples was prepared in parallel using single-end sample barcoding, then pooled and co-amplified after Illumina adapter ligation. The patient repertoires were set against under 13 previously published healthy control repertoires from donors whose ages ranged from about 6 to 25 years.

To demonstrate the VDJtools post-analysis software, TCR beta repertoires were profiled from the peripheral blood of about 14 young patients with multiple sclerosis. The multiple sclerosis patients were children and adolescents ranging in age from roughly 6 to 15 years. The paper as a whole reports these results and caveats: The control group was slightly older than the multiple sclerosis patient group. Normalized Chao1 diversity was significantly lower in multiple sclerosis patients than controls, suggesting substantial peripheral T-cell clonal expansion. A handful of TRBV segments, including TRBV5-6, TRBV5-1 and TRBV20-1, were significantly more frequent in patients than controls. Strong co-clustering of samples prepared in the same batch was shown by direct clustering with F measure, prompting a batch-effect correction.

The receptor library was made with PCR. Sequenced on an Illumina HiSeq 2500. To reduce PCR and sequencing biases, unique molecular identifiers were incorporated into the TCR beta cDNA libraries. Roughly 0.5 million cDNA molecules were obtained per 1 to 10 million input T cells, so each molecule approximated one T cell. The patient libraries were prepared and sequenced with the same protocol used for the earlier healthy control dataset. Samples belonging to the same batch were prepared together, multiplexed and sequenced on a shared HiSeq lane. The study's own analysis went as follows. MIGEC was used to process the raw barcoded reads, and molecular identifier groups with only a single read were discarded before consensus assembly and CDR3 extraction. VDJtools was used for post-analysis of the clonotype tables, with diversity normalized by down-sampling every dataset to the smallest sample size. Repertoire overlap clustering matched CDR3 amino acid but not nucleotide sequences to correct batch-related cross-sample contamination. TCRdb applied fastp at Q25 and MiXCR to the public reads, then kept only in-frame beta chains. Rows with one shared CDR3 protein collapse into an entry with the most common genes and DNA. The V and J calls were determined by TCRdb, not by the authors. The sample table lists 500,000 to 600,000 distinct CDR3 sequences, around 40% of them with a count of one. The top ten clonotypes cover more than 1.5% of the sample.

CDR1 and CDR2 were assigned from the germline V gene as MNHEY and SVGAGI. From its cysteine to its phenylalanine, the CDR3 spans 15 amino acids. Just the 45-base CDR3 DNA is kept, in frame starting at base 1. V gives up 4 bases and J gives up 0 bases, and the segment between their germline ends measures 12 bases. Recombination linked TRBV6-5 to TRBJ1-2; the best D guess is TRBD1, with 5 bases matching. The sample consisted of blood. The TCR sequence derives from a girl aged 5-17 years with multiple sclerosis. The sequenced DNA is TGTGCCAGCAGTTCATCCGGGACGGCTAACTATGGCTACACCTTC. This encodes CASSSSGTANYGYTF.